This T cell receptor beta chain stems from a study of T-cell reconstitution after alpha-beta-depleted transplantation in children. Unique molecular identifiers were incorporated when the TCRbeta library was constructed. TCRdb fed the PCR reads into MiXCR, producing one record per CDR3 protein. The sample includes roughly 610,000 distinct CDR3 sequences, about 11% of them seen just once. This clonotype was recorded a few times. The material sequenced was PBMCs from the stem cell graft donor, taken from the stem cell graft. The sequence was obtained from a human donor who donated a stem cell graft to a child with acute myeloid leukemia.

The CDR3 sequence: CASSFLGLARQFF. The DNA for the CDR3 is TGTGCCAGCAGTTTCCTAGGACTAGCGCGGCAGTTCTTC. This chain connects TRBV12-3 or TRBV12-4 to TRBJ2-1, with 9 positions matching TRBD2. This CDR3 is 13 amino acids long. V was pared by 3 bases and J by 12 bases, with 6 bases of the junction left unmatched.